The 17 T cell receptor beta chains below come from one sample, sequenced in a study of vaccination effects on CD4 cells after COVID-19. Their target antigens are unknown. Following a roughly eleven-day culture, CD4+ T cells were purified. TCRdb keeps only in-frame clones here, not all; method: immunoSEQ multiplex PCR. The sample lists about 72,000 clones, approximately 71% occurring once. This specimen was CD4+ T cells from PBMCs cultured without peptide, taken before COVID-19 vaccination. The receptors were gathered from a human donor who received a COVID-19 vaccine.

The CDR3 coding sequence is TGCGCCAGCAGCTTATTTCGGACCTCAGATACGCAGTATTTT. Translation gives CASSLFRTSDTQYF. The chain employs TRBV5-1 and TRBJ2-3; D not certain. Per the germline V gene, CDR1 is SGHRS and CDR2 is YFSETQ. This CDR3 has 14 amino acids. V was trimmed by 2 bases and J by 4 bases, leaving 11 bases between them.

The V and J genes are TRBV3-1 (or the pseudogene TRBV3-2) and TRBJ2-1; a possible D gene is TRBD1 (5 bases). Germline lookup yields CDR1 LGHDT and CDR2 YNNKEL (reference sequence). V dropped 1 base and J dropped 1 base, with 8 bases sitting between them. This CDR3 spans 15 amino acids. This chain's CDR3 is CASSQGQGSYNEQFF. The CDR3 DNA reads TGTGCCAGCAGCCAAGGTCAGGGTTCCTACAATGAGCAGTTCTTC.

The V call is TRBV6-2 or TRBV6-3, the J call TRBJ2-7; perhaps TRBD1 as D (6 bases). The V and J ends lost 4 bases and 0 bases respectively, with 19 bases between them. There are 17 residues in the CDR3. Germline V CDR1 and CDR2: MNHEY, SVGEGT. DNA of the CDR3: TGTGCCAGCAGTTTAGACAGGTCAAGGAAACTCTCCTACGAGCAGTACGTC. Residues: CASSLDRSRKLSYEQYV.

The chain links TRBV9 to TRBJ2-5, with 11 bases fitting TRBD2. Germline V gene lookup returns CDR1 SGDLS and CDR2 YYNGEE. Trimming took 3 bases from V and 4 from J; bases not matched to a gene: 2. The CDR3 is 14 residues long. The chain's CDR3 is CASSASGGRETQYF. Here the CDR3 DNA reads TGTGCCAGCAGCGCTAGCGGGGGGAGAGAGACCCAGTACTTC.

The chain has TRBV9 and TRBJ1-1, with a tentative D call TRBD1 (6 bases). This CDR3 region has 13 residues. Germline CDR1 SGDLS, CDR2 YYNGEE. V lost 2 bases, J lost 4 bases, and 9 bases lay in between. In DNA, the CDR3 is TGTGCCAGCAGCGTTACAGGGACCACTGAAGCTTTCTTT. Residues: CASSVTGTTEAFF.

CDR3 DNA: TGTGCCAGCAGCTCCTACCGGGAGAACACTGAAGCTTTCTTT. It is translated as CASSSYRENTEAFF. The chain recombines TRBV9 with TRBJ1-1; D is ambiguous. The V end was cut by 4 bases, the J end by 1 base, with 11 bases between. CDR3 length: 14 residues. Germline-derived CDR1 and CDR2 are SGDLS and YYNGEE.

The sample holds a few counts of this clone. The V and J genes are TRBV2 and TRBJ2-7; D not certain. Trimming took off 7 bases at V and 0 bases at J, with 7 bases between the two ends. Germline lookup yields CDR1 SNHLY and CDR2 FYNNEI. The CDR3 sequence is 12 residues long. CDR3 residues: CASNAGSYEQYV. CDR3 nucleotide sequence: TGTGCCAGCAATGCCGGCTCCTACGAGCAGTACGTC.

This chain joins TRBV5-1 and TRBJ2-3, with 7 bases aligning to TRBD1. Unmatched junction bases numbered 22, after V lost 5 bases and J lost 7 bases. Germline lookup yields CDR1 SGHRS and CDR2 YFSETQ. This CDR3 region has 18 residues. The CDR3 sequence: CASRRGPDRDQKENTQYF. The CDR3 nucleotides read TGCGCCAGCAGAAGGGGGCCCGATCGAGACCAGAAGGAGAATACGCAGTATTTT.

V and J are TRBV24-1 and TRBJ2-5, with TRBD1 matching over 9 bases. Germline CDR1 reads KGHDR; CDR2 reads SFDVKD. J gave up 2 bases and V 5 bases, and 2 bases lay outside the gene matches. CDR3 length: 14 residues. The CDR3 region is CATSGTGEQETQYF. Here the CDR3 DNA reads TGTGCCACCAGTGGGACAGGGGAGCAAGAGACCCAGTACTTC.

The rearrangement joins TRBV6-5 to TRBJ2-7, with 9 bases aligning to TRBD1. Germline V gene lookup returns CDR1 MNHEY and CDR2 SVGAGI. The CDR3 has 13 amino acids. The junction had 5 bases not matched to a gene; V was cut back by 6 bases and J by 5 bases. The CDR3 loop is CASSMDRGDEQYV. CDR3 nucleotide sequence: TGTGCCAGCAGCATGGACAGGGGCGACGAGCAGTACGTC.

This clone was detected a few times. Here the CDR3 reads CARSFLRGATYEQFF. The DNA for the CDR3 is TGTGCCAGAAGCTTTTTGAGGGGCGCCACCTATGAGCAGTTCTTC. V usage is TRBV5-3 and J usage is TRBJ2-1, with D perhaps matching TRBD1 or TRBD2 (5 bases each). TRBV5-3 is known as an ORF, though its function is uncertain. Deletions cut 2 bases from V and 8 bases from J, with 17 bases between. CDR3 size: 15 residues.

The V call is TRBV5-4, the J call TRBJ2-1; 7 nucleotides align to TRBD1. The CDR3 totals 14 residues. CDR1 is SGHNT, CDR2 YYREEE, per germline (reference sequence). The trim removed 0 bases at V and 7 bases at J, leaving 4 bases unmatched. CDR3 region: CASSLGYRGNEQFF. DNA for the CDR3: TGTGCCAGCAGCTTGGGTTACAGGGGTAATGAGCAGTTCTTC.

The chain has TRBV2 and TRBJ1-1; D gene unclear. CDR3 size: 15 residues. Trimming cost V 2 bases and J 1 base, with 11 bases left between them. CDR1 is SNHLY and CDR2 is FYNNEI in the germline V gene. The CDR3 DNA is TGTGCCAGCAGTGAATATAGGCGGTCGAACACTGAAGCTTTCTTT. This codes for CASSEYRRSNTEAFF.

This clone showed up just once. This chain links TRBV24-1 with TRBJ2-3; D gene unclear. CDR1 is KGHDR, CDR2 SFDVKD, per germline. The CDR3 has 12 residues. V lost 5 bases, J lost 3 bases, and 5 bases lay in between. CDR3 in amino acids: CATSGVTDTQYF. DNA of the CDR3: TGTGCCACCAGTGGGGTAACAGATACGCAGTATTTT.

The rearrangement links TRBV21-1 to TRBJ2-5; the D call TRBD1 from the table was never checked on the DNA. TRBV21-1 is a recognized pseudogene. The CDR3 contains 15 residues. The CDR3 DNA reads as TGTGCCACTAACCGGGACAGGGGTTCCCAAGAGACCCAGTACTTC. Encoded protein: CATNRDRGSQETQYF.

This chain links TRBV5-1 with TRBJ1-1; D call uncertain. With 0 bases removed from V and 3 bases from J, the gap between germline ends came to 6 bases. There are 13 residues in the CDR3. Germline loops: CDR1 SGHRS, CDR2 YFSETQ. The CDR3 DNA is TGCGCCAGCAGCTTGGACACGTACACTGAAGCTTTCTTT. This encodes CASSLDTYTEAFF.

The chain carries TRBV10-2 and TRBJ2-3, with D tentatively TRBD1 or TRBD2 (5 bases each). The CDR3 is made up of 16 amino acids. Germline values: CDR1 WSHSY, CDR2 SAAADI. The V end was cut by 7 bases, the J end by 2 bases, with 19 bases between. In DNA form, the CDR3 reads TGCGCCAGCATCGGGACCACCAAACGATTCACAGATACGCAGTATTTT. Amino acid sequence: CASIGTTKRFTDTQYF.